The 18 T cell receptor beta chains reported below all come from one sample, sequenced in a study of kidney transplant recipient with SARS-CoV-2 infection. TCRdb reanalysed the reads using MiXCR and keeps one entry per CDR3 protein. The sample has 200,000 to 250,000 distinct CDR3 sequences, around 30% seen once; the top ten hold less than 8.5%. The sequences come from a blood sample, collected at baseline and on approximately day 120 from a kidney transplant recipient. These TCRs come from a male patient aged 25-45 years who had COVID-19 and was a kidney transplant recipient. T cells may partly derive from the graft donor.

In this sample, this clonotype turned up many times. The chain carries TRBV20-1 and TRBJ1-2; no firm D call. Germline CDR1 reads DFQATT; CDR2 reads SNEGSKA (reference sequence). V was shortened by 1 base and J by 6 bases, with 15 bases between the two germline ends. CDR3 length: 14 residues. The CDR3 loop is CSARVSASVDGYTF. The CDR3 bases are TGCAGTGCTAGAGTGTCCGCCAGTGTTGATGGCTACACCTTC.

Concerning this clonotype: A clone one base away is much larger, so this may be a read error. This chain connects TRBV6-4 to TRBJ1-2; unclear D gene. Trimming took 7 bases from V and 4 from J, leaving 25 bases between them. This CDR3 is 17 amino acids long. Per germline, CDR1 MRHNA and CDR2 SNTAGT. CDR3 sequence reads: CASNDAPSHGKTYGYTF. Written as DNA, the CDR3 is TGTGCCAGCAATGATGCACCCTCACACGGAAAGACCTATGGCTACACCTTC.

As regards this clonotype: A much larger clone lies a single base off, so this may be a read error. The chain has TRBV11-3 and TRBJ2-4, with 9 bases fitting TRBD1. The J call is in doubt because the DNA end fits TRBJ2-7 better. The CDR3 is 15 residues long. Germline values: CDR1 SGHNT, CDR2 YENEEA. The CDR3 coding sequence is TGTGTCAGCAGCTTAGGACAGGGGACGTGGGACGAGCAGTACTTC. Translating gives CVSSLGQGTWDEQYF.

V usage is TRBV27 and J usage is TRBJ2-1; D is uncertain. Germline loops: CDR1 MNHEY, CDR2 SMNVEV (reference sequence). The CDR3 extends over 13 amino acids. V was pared by 2 bases and J by 8 bases, with 10 bases between. Written as DNA, the CDR3 is TGTGCCAGCAGTTTAAACCCAAGAGATGAGCAGTTCTTC. It codes for CASSLNPRDEQFF.

Concerning this clonotype: A single base separates this from a much larger clone, so it may be a read error. The V call is TRBV6-5, the J call TRBJ1-1, with 7 bases lining up with TRBD1. Losses at the gene ends were 6 bases for V and 4 bases for J; bases not matched to a gene: 8. Germline V CDR1 and CDR2: MNHEY, SVGAGI. This CDR3 is built from 14 residues. The CDR3 DNA follows: TGTGCCAGCAGGGAACAGGGGTGGAGCACTGAAGCTTTCTTT. It specifies CASREQGWSTEAFF.

V usage is TRBV5-4 and J usage is TRBJ1-2; D is unresolved. V lost 7 bases to trimming and J lost 4 bases, with 23 bases between them. Per germline, CDR1 SGHNT and CDR2 YYREEE (reference sequence). CDR3 length equals 16 residues. This CDR3 is CASEDSVPGKTYGYTF. DNA of the CDR3: TGTGCCAGCGAGGATTCCGTACCAGGAAAGACCTATGGCTACACCTTC.

This rearrangement joins TRBV5-4 to TRBJ1-2; D is unclear. The CDR3 is 16 amino acids. Germline CDR1 is SGHNT and CDR2 is YYREEE (reference sequence). The V and J ends lost 7 bases and 4 bases respectively, with 23 bases between them. The DNA for the CDR3 is TGTGCCAGCCTTAGTCCCGTACCAGGAAAGACCTATGGCTACACCTTC. It yields the protein CASLSPVPGKTYGYTF. Combining the CDR3 with reference TRBV5-4 and TRBJ1-2 gives the whole variable domain ETGVTQSPTHLIKTRGQQVTLRCSSQSGHNTVSWYQQALGQGPQFIFQYYREEENGRGNFPPRFSGLQFPNYSSELNVNALELDDSALYLCASLSPVPGKTYGYTFGSGTRLTVV.

The sample holds many counts of this clonotype. The genes are TRBV5-6 and TRBJ1-1, with D perhaps matching TRBD1 (6 bases). Trimming removed 0 bases at V and 1 base at J, with 10 bases between. The CDR3 is 15 residues long. Germline V lookup: CDR1 SGHDT, CDR2 YYEEEE. The CDR3 loop reads CASSLAGAGNTEAFF. Written as DNA, the CDR3 is TGTGCCAGCAGCTTGGCGGGGGCTGGGAACACTGAAGCTTTCTTT.

The chain joins TRBV7-6 to TRBJ2-6; tentative D call: TRBD2 (6 bases). CDR3 length: 17 amino acids. Germline lookup yields CDR1 SGHVS and CDR2 FNYEAQ. Trimming took off 5 bases at V and 12 bases at J, with 26 bases between the two ends. This CDR3 is CASSLGTGDSGACVLTF. The CDR3 DNA follows: TGTGCCAGCAGCCTCGGGACGGGAGACTCTGGGGCCTGCGTCCTGACTTTC.

This clonotype was detected many times. This chain links TRBV5-3 with TRBJ1-2; D is uncertain. TRBV5-3 is known as an ORF, though its function is uncertain. The V and J ends lost 6 bases and 4 bases respectively, with 22 bases between them. The CDR3 runs to 16 residues. The CDR3 sequence is CARKMAVVRKTYGYTF. In DNA form, the CDR3 reads TGTGCCAGAAAAATGGCAGTGGTGAGAAAGACCTATGGCTACACCTTC.

This clonotype was counted at least ten times. This sequence joins TRBV5-4 and TRBJ1-2; D gene unclear. V was clipped by 7 bases and J by 4 bases, with 23 bases between them. The CDR3 is made up of 16 amino acids. Germline V gives CDR1 SGHNT, CDR2 YYREEE (reference sequence). DNA of the CDR3: TGTGCCAGCCGAACTACCGTACCAGGAAAGACCTATGGCTACACCTTC. Amino acids: CASRTTVPGKTYGYTF.

This clonotype was observed at least ten times. The chain employs TRBV11-3 and TRBJ1-2; no definite D call. V gave up 5 bases and J gave up 4 bases, with 23 bases separating them. This CDR3 region has 17 residues. Germline CDR1 is SGHNT and CDR2 is YENEEA. CDR3 bases: TGTGCCAGCAGCCCGACCCGCGATCTCGGAAAGACCTATGGCTACACCTTC. Its protein is CASSPTRDLGKTYGYTF.

This clonotype was seen repeatedly, ten times or more. This chain uses TRBV11-2 with TRBJ1-2; D unclear. The germline V gene has CDR1 SGHAT and CDR2 FQNNGV. This CDR3 contains 17 residues. Trimming pared 5 bases from V and 4 bases from J, leaving 23 bases between. The CDR3 loop reads CASSVCPTSRKTYGYTF. The CDR3 DNA follows: TGTGCCAGCAGCGTGTGTCCAACAAGCAGAAAGACCTATGGCTACACCTTC. Together with reference TRBV11-2 and TRBJ1-2, the CDR3 gives the full variable domain: EAGVAQSPRYKIIEKRQSVAFWCNPISGHATLYWYQQILGQGPKLLIQFQNNGVVDDSQLPKDRFSAERLKGVDSTLKIQPAKLEDSAVYLCASSVCPTSRKTYGYTFGSGTRLTVV.

This clonotype showed up just once. Being one base from a much bigger clone, this may be a read error. The rearrangement uses TRBV12-3 or TRBV12-4 and TRBJ1-4, with 9 bases lining up with TRBD1. This CDR3 has 14 residues. In nucleotides, the CDR3 is TGTGCCGGCAGTTTAACAGGGGGCCGTGAAAAACTGTTTTTT. This encodes CAGSLTGGREKLFF.

Remarks on this clonotype: Given the absence of the conserved phenylalanine or tryptophan at the CDR3 end, a read error is likely. This chain connects TRBV5-1 to TRBJ1-1; 9 bases fit TRBD1. The germline CDR1 and CDR2 sequences are SGHRS and YFSETQ. V trimming: 4 bases; J trimming: 7 bases; junction bases outside the gene matches: 2. The CDR3 extends over 12 amino acids. The CDR3 loop is CASSLGQGEAFL. Here the CDR3 DNA reads TGCGCCAGCAGCCTGGGACAGGGTGAAGCTTTCCTT.

To note about this clonotype: This clone may be a read error of a much larger clone one base away. The V call is TRBV27, the J call TRBJ2-3, with D possibly being TRBD2 (6 bases). The germline gives CDR1 MNHEY, CDR2 SMNVEV (reference sequence). The length of the CDR3 is 13 residues. The V gene lost 7 bases and the J gene lost 2 bases, with 10 bases spanning the gap. This CDR3 reads CASNPGVTDTQYF. CDR3 sequence (DNA): TGTGCCAGCAATCCGGGAGTCACAGATACGCAGTATTTT.

This clonotype was observed a single time. A much larger clone lies a single base off, so this may be a read error. This rearrangement joins TRBV7-7 to TRBJ1-2; D call uncertain. Germline V gene sequence: CDR1 SSHAT, CDR2 FNYEAQ (reference sequence). CDR3 length: 17 amino acids. V gave up 5 bases and J gave up 4 bases, with 23 bases separating them. CDR3 sequence (DNA): TGTGCCAGCAGCACTTCGATTAAGTGCCGAAAGACCTATGGCTACACCTTC. This codes for CASSTSIKCRKTYGYTF. Full variable domain (remainder filled in from reference TRBV7-7 and TRBJ1-2): GAGVSQSPRYKVTKRGQDVTLRCDPISSHATLYWYQQALGQGPEFLTYFNYEAQPDKSGLPSDRFSAERPEGSISTLTIQRTEQRDSAMYRCASSTSIKCRKTYGYTFGSGTRLTVV.

Of note for this clonotype: A much larger clone sits a single nucleotide away, making a read error possible. V usage is TRBV6-2 or TRBV6-3 and J usage is TRBJ1-5, with 7 bases that match TRBD1. CDR1 is MNHEY and CDR2 is SVGEGT in the germline V gene. This CDR3 region has 15 residues. The V and J ends lost 7 bases and 4 bases, in that order; junction bases with no gene match: 10. The CDR3 DNA is TGTGCCAGCAACCCCGACAGGGACGGGAATCAGCCCCAGCATTTT. Protein: CASNPDRDGNQPQHF.